This T cell receptor beta chain was retrieved from a study of T cell responses to AZD1222 COVID-19 vaccine. Study-level points and caveats: Compared with day 0, the breadth and depth of the Spike-specific TCR repertoire rose significantly after two doses of AZD1222. It should be noted that donors were predominantly white British and more often female, and clonal diversity was possibly underestimated. The reported proportion of spike-specific TCRs targeting unmutated variant regions was nearly half.

A word on this clone: Its target is unknown.

Sequencing was performed with immunoSEQ multiplex PCR; in TCRdb, only in-frame clones are kept and a portion is missing. The sample has some 150,000 clones; 75% to 95% are singletons. From germline, CDR1 is MNHNS and CDR2 SASEGT. The CDR3 contains 17 residues. The V segment lost 1 base and the J segment 4 bases; nucleotides outside the gene matches: 9. The receptor's source is an adult who received the AZD1222 COVID-19 vaccine. Sequencing used peripheral blood, obtained 28 days after the second AZD1222 dose. The rearrangement links TRBV6-1 to TRBJ2-3; 9 bases are a match to TRBD2. The CDR3 sequence: CASSEGWRAGGADTQYF. The CDR3 DNA follows: TGTGCCAGCAGTGAAGGCTGGAGAGCGGGAGGAGCAGATACGCAGTATTTT.